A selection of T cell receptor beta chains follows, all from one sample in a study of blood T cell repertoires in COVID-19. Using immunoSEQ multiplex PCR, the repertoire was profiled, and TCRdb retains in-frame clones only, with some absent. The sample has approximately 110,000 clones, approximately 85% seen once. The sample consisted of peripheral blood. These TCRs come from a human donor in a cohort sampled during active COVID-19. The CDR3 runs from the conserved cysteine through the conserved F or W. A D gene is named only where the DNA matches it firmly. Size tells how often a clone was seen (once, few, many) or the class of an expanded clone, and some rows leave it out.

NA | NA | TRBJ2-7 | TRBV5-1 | CASKFNSGVYEQYF | TGCGCCAGCAAATTCAACAGCGGAGTCTACGAGCAGTACTTC
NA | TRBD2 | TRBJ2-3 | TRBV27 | CASSLGLAGGDTQYF | TGTGCCAGCAGTTTAGGACTAGCGGGAGGAGATACGCAGTATTTT
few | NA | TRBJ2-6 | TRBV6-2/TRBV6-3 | CASSYYRLAPGANVLTF | TGTGCCAGCAGTTACTACCGGCTAGCACCTGGGGCCAACGTCCTGACTTTC
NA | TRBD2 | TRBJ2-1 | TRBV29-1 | CSVGTSSGNLNEQFF | TGCAGCGTTGGAACGTCTAGCGGGAACCTCAATGAGCAGTTCTTC
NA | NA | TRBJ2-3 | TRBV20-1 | CSARGTDTQYF | TGCAGTGCTCGGGGGACAGATACGCAGTATTTT
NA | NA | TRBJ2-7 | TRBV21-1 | CASSKYWGYASGGGEQYF | TGTGCCAGCAGCAAATATTGGGGATATGCTAGCGGGGGAGGTGAGCAGTACTTC
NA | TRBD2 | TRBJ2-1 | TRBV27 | CASKLAGYNEQFF | TGTGCCAGCAAACTAGCGGGTTACAATGAGCAGTTCTTC
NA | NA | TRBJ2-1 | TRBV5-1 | CASSLAPSASYNEQFF | TGCGCCAGCAGCTTGGCCCCTAGCGCGAGTTACAATGAGCAGTTCTTC
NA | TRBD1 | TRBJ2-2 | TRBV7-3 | CASSLTGQGTNTGELFF | TGTGCCAGCAGCTTAACGGGACAGGGAACGAACACCGGGGAGCTGTTTTTT
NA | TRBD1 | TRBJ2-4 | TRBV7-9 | CASSLQGIENIQYF | TGTGCCAGCAGCCTACAGGGGATCGAAAACATTCAGTACTTC
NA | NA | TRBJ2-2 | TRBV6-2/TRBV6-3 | CASSYLQDTGELFF | TGTGCCAGCAGTTATTTACAGGACACCGGGGAGCTGTTTTTT
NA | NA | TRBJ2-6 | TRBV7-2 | CASSFQDSGANVLTF | TGTGCCAGCAGCTTTCAGGACTCTGGGGCCAACGTCCTGACTTTC
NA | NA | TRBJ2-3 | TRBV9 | CASNSLGRTDTQYF | TGTGCCAGCAACTCCTTGGGCCGCACAGATACGCAGTATTTT
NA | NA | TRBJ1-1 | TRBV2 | CASSGENTEAFF | TGTGCCAGCAGTGGAGAGAACACTGAAGCTTTCTTT
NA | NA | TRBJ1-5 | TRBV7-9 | CASSLGVWRVSNQPQHF | TGTGCCAGCAGCTTAGGAGTGTGGAGGGTGAGCAATCAGCCCCAGCATTTT
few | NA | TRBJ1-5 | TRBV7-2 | CASSLWGSGSGQPQHF | TGTGCCAGCAGCTTATGGGGCTCAGGGTCGGGCCAGCCCCAGCATTTT
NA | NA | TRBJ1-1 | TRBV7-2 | CASSFQQGGVTEAFF | TGTGCCAGCAGCTTTCAACAGGGCGGTGTGACTGAAGCTTTCTTT
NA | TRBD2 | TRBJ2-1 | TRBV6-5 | CASMRLAGGYNEQFF | TGTGCCAGCATGCGACTAGCGGGAGGGTACAATGAGCAGTTCTTC
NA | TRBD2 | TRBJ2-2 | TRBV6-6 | CASSYPSGAGTGELFF | TGTGCCAGCAGTTACCCTAGCGGGGCCGGCACCGGGGAGCTGTTTTTT
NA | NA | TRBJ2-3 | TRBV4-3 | CASSQDGGSDSSTDTQYF | TGCGCCAGCAGCCAAGATGGTGGTAGCGACTCTAGCACAGATACGCAGTATTTT
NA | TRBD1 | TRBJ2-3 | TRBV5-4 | CASSLPQAIGQGEVYF | TGTGCCAGCAGCTTGCCGCAAGCCATTGGACAGGGGGAAGTGTATTTT
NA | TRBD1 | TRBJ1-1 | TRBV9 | CASSVDYRGYTEAFF | TGTGCCAGCAGCGTAGACTACAGGGGGTATACTGAAGCTTTCTTT
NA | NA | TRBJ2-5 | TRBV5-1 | CASTRGWGETQYF | TGCGCCAGCACCCGGGGATGGGGAGAGACCCAGTACTTC
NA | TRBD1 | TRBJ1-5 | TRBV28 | CASSRDRGNQPQHF | TGTGCCAGCAGCCGGGACAGGGGTAATCAGCCCCAGCATTTT
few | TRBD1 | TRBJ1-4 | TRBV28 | CASSLDRLPNEKLFF | TGTGCCAGCAGTTTGGACAGGCTCCCTAATGAAAAACTGTTTTTT
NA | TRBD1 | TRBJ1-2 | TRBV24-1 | CATSVDGQGVGYTF | TGTGCCACCAGTGTCGACGGACAGGGCGTTGGCTACACCTTC
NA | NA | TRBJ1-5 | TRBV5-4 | CASSEQGTQPQHF | TGTGCCAGCAGCGAACAGGGAACACAGCCCCAGCATTTT
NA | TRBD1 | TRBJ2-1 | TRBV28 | CASSVPGTGSYNEQFF | TGTGCCAGCAGTGTGCCCGGGACAGGGAGCTACAATGAGCAGTTCTTC